These 9 T cell receptor beta chains came from one sample sequenced in a study of Ad26.COV2.S vaccination and SARS-CoV-2 variants. Clones were sequenced by immunoSEQ multiplex PCR, and TCRdb holds only the in-frame ones, with some missing. The table lists some 320,000 clones, around 84% of them singletons. The sample's treatment: about 20 received Ad26.COV2.S at low or high dose, single or two shots; roughly 5 received placebo; per-sample allocation not given. Collection of samples fell on day 63 after the first vaccine or placebo injection. The sample in question was peripheral blood, obtained in a trial of Ad26.COV2.S vaccine versus placebo. Receptors originate from a person aged 18-65 years who received the Ad26.COV2.S COVID-19 vaccine or a placebo.

The CDR3, as DNA: TGTGCCAGCAGCCCCAACTCTCACACCGGGGAGCTGTTTTTT. Amino acids: CASSPNSHTGELFF. The rearrangement joins TRBV5-4 to TRBJ2-2, with D unresolved. V was pared by 4 bases and J by 3 bases, with 10 bases between. CDR1 and CDR2 from the germline V gene are SGHNT and YYREEE (reference sequence). This CDR3 region has 14 residues. The whole variable domain, filled in from reference TRBV5-4 and TRBJ2-2, reads ETGVTQSPTHLIKTRGQQVTLRCSSQSGHNTVSWYQQALGQGPQFIFQYYREEENGRGNFPPRFSGLQFPNYSSELNVNALELDDSALYLCASSPNSHTGELFFGEGSRLTVL.

This CDR3 reads CAISEGWGPEKLFF. The CDR3 DNA sequence: TGTGCCATCAGTGAGGGATGGGGGCCTGAAAAACTGTTTTTT. This chain links TRBV10-3 with TRBJ1-4; D might be TRBD1 (6 bases). The CDR3 spans 14 residues. CDR1 and CDR2 (germline): ENHRY, SYGVKD. V lost 2 bases to trimming and J lost 7 bases, with 11 bases between them.

The V call is TRBV9, the J call TRBJ1-1, with 7 bases aligning to TRBD1. J lost 1 base, V lost 3 bases, and 6 bases had no gene match. The CDR3 spans 15 residues. Germline CDR1 SGDLS, CDR2 YYNGEE. The DNA for the CDR3 is TGTGCCAGCAGCGAGGACAGGCGAGGGAACACTGAAGCTTTCTTT. The encoded protein is CASSEDRRGNTEAFF.

V gene TRBV30 combines with J gene TRBJ1-1; 8 bases match TRBD1. V shed 4 bases, J shed 1 base, and the junction held 5 bases outside the gene matches. The CDR3 extends over 14 amino acids. Germline loops: CDR1 GTSNPN, CDR2 SVGIG (reference sequence). CDR3 in DNA: TGTGCCTGGACCTGGCAGGGGGCGAACACTGAAGCTTTCTTT. Its translation: CAWTWQGANTEAFF.

This sequence joins TRBV7-6 and TRBJ1-5; D may be TRBD1 (5 bases). Looked up from germline, CDR1 is SGHVS and CDR2 is FNYEAQ. The germline V and J ends were trimmed by 3 bases and 7 bases, with 16 bases remaining between them. The CDR3 totals 15 residues. CDR3 nucleotide sequence: TGTGCCAGCAGCTTGGGGGAGGGAGTAGGGCAGCCCCAGCATTTT. This gives the protein CASSLGEGVGQPQHF.

The chain employs TRBV9 and TRBJ2-5; unclear D gene. This CDR3 contains 16 residues. The V end was cut by 3 bases, the J end by 2 bases, with 17 bases between. Germline loops: CDR1 SGDLS, CDR2 YYNGEE. The CDR3 DNA sequence: TGTGCCAGCAGCGCGGATCCCTTGGCTAGGCAAGAGACCCAGTACTTC. Translated: CASSADPLARQETQYF.

J is TRBJ2-7 and V is TRBV4-2, with D unclear. Germline V gene sequence: CDR1 LGHNA, CDR2 YNFKEQ. The CDR3 sequence is 16 residues long. V shed 4 bases and J shed 1 base, with 17 bases lying between them. This CDR3 reads CASSRETWAVSYEQYF. The CDR3 nucleotides read TGTGCCAGCAGCCGCGAGACCTGGGCGGTGTCCTACGAGCAGTACTTC.

The J gene is TRBJ1-1, the V gene TRBV4-1, with 12 bases identical to TRBD1. From germline, CDR1 is MGHRA and CDR2 YSYEKL. The CDR3 covers 17 residues. The junction had 4 bases not matched to a gene; V was cut back by 1 base and J by 1 base. CDR3 protein: CASSQGGQGARNTEAFF. CDR3 in DNA: TGCGCCAGCAGCCAAGGGGGACAGGGGGCCAGGAACACTGAAGCTTTCTTT.

This clone was observed a single time. The chain uses TRBV14 and TRBJ2-5; 9 bases line up with TRBD2. This CDR3 has 17 residues. V lost 1 base to trimming and J lost 0 bases; unmatched junction nucleotides: 6. CDR1 is SGHDN, CDR2 FVKESK, per germline. CDR3 bases: TGTGCCAGCAGCCAAGGGAACCTAGCGGGGAACCAAGAGACCCAGTACTTC. Its protein is CASSQGNLAGNQETQYF. The complete variable domain, with remaining parts taken from reference TRBV14 and TRBJ2-5, reads EAGVTQFPSHSVIEKGQTVTLRCDPISGHDNLYWYRRVMGKEIKFLLHFVKESKQDESGMPNNRFLAERTGGTYSTLKVQPAELEDSGVYFCASSQGNLAGNQETQYFGPGTRLLVL.